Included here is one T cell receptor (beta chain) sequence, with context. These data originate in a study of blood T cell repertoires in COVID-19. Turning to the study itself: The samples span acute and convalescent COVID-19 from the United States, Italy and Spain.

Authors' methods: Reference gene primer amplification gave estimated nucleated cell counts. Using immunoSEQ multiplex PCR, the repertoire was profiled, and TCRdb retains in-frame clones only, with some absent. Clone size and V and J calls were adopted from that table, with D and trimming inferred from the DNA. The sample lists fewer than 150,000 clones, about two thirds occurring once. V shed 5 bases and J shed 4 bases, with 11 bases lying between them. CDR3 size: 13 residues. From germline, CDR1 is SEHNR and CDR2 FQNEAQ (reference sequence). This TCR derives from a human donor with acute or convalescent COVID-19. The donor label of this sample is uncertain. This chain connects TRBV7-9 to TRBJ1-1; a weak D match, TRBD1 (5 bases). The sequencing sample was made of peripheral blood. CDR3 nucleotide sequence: TGTGCCAGCAGCCGCGGGGGATTCACTGAAGCTTTCTTT. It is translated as CASSRGGFTEAFF.